Included here is one T cell receptor (beta chain) sequence, with context. Its cognate antigen has yet to be identified. The input lacks base qualities; no much larger clone sits a single base away. The cohort consisted of 670 or so healthy bone marrow donors. At the time of sampling, all cohort members were nominally healthy, though unrecorded immune exposures were likely present. The donor tested CMV seronegative, placing the donor among the 350 or so seronegative members of the cohort. A peripheral blood sample was collected from each donor, and TCR beta sequencing was performed on peripheral blood mononuclear cells. The Qiagen DNeasy Blood Extraction Kit was used to extract genomic DNA from the blood cell samples. The data originate from a study of cytomegalovirus exposure and HLA in healthy donors (TCRdb year 2017). For context, the study as a whole: An earlier analysis of several hundred of the donors reported about 290 Gb of sequence data and 120 million or so unique TCR beta sequences from about 180 million T cells. Across some 400 genotyped donors of the cohort, an average of about 240,000 unique TCR beta nucleotide sequences per donor were sequenced, and 15% to 20% of those sequences were non-productive. All discovery cohort repertoires had been generated on a single sequencing platform. The study was designed to test whether signatures of past pathogen exposure could be identified by cataloging public T cell receptors. In a later analysis, previously published TCR beta repertoires from fewer than 750 donors were re-analyzed and high-resolution HLA genotyping was added so that TCR occurrence patterns could be studied. An early release covering roughly 580 HLA-typed donors comprised 250 to 350 gigabases of sequencing data and approximately 85 million unique TCR sequences. The study combined high-throughput TCR immunosequencing, statistical association of individual TCRs with disease status, and machine learning to predict cytomegalovirus infection status. Donor age, sex, ethnicity and CMV serostatus were compiled together with the repertoire data. Because of strong linkage in the cohort, roughly five DR-DQ haplotypes were treated as single units for association and clustering. The number of donors typed differed by locus, with roughly 620-640 for A, B, C, DRB1 and DQB1, over 500 for DQA1, nearly 610 for DPA1, and around 460 for DPB1. An earlier analysis of fewer than 750 of the donors used high-throughput TCR beta sequencing to judge whether each TCR beta V gene segment behaved as functional or pseudogenic. The genetic ancestry cluster associated with self-reported Caucasian donors included roughly 84% of the 300 to 450 genotyped donors. Rather than using new phenotypic data, the later analysis identified candidate immune exposures from TCR beta sequences and from how often those sequences occurred across donors. Along with the approximately 670-subject first cohort, a separate validation cohort of 120 different subjects was used. HLA typing included class I and class II loci at four-digit resolution. Genome-wide SNP genotypes for about 60% of the 666 donors were used in a later genetic analysis, which treated that subset as a discovery cohort. Using immunosequencing, the study profiled T cell repertoires from about 610 subjects and related those repertoires to cytomegalovirus serostatus.

The library relied on the immunoSEQ multiplex PCR assay. A mixture of 60 forward primers for TCR Vbeta segments and 13 reverse primers for TCR Jbeta segments was used in the multiplex PCR. A multiplex PCR assay on genomic DNA amplified the CDR3 region of rearranged TCR beta genes. Amplified TCR beta libraries were sequenced as 87-base-pair reads on the Illumina HiSeq System. Per the authors' processing: Across the 670 or so repertoires, a later analysis counted 60 million to 90 million unique TCR beta chains, around 10 million of which were shared by at least two donors. To remove PCR and sequencing errors, raw reads were error-corrected and collapsed into unique sequences using a nearest-neighbor algorithm that merged closely related sequences. CDR3 sequences were aligned to IMGT reference sequences to assign V, D and J gene segments. For a sequence to be retained, at least a six-nucleotide match to both a V gene segment and a J gene segment was required. Rearrangements were classified as productive when the CDR3 lacked stop codons and remained in frame with V and J, and all other rearrangements were classified as non-productive. CDR3 was defined according to IMGT convention as the region running from the second conserved V-encoded cysteine to the conserved J-encoded phenylalanine. Sequences without an unambiguous match to a single V gene segment were excluded from the earlier analysis of approximately 600 of the donors. An earlier analysis of several hundred of the donors called V segments functional above 56.7% productive rearrangements and segregating when the between-donor standard deviation exceeded 5%. To diagnose cytomegalovirus status from the catalog of TCR beta chain sequences, a statistical classification framework was built. In a later analysis, TCR nucleotide sequences were compared against IMGT/GENE-DB human TR gene sequences so that V and J genes could be assigned. In a later analysis, CDR3 sequences and most-parsimonious VDJ recombination scenarios were assigned using the TCRdist pipeline. In a later analysis, each TCR beta chain was defined by its CDR3 amino acid sequence together with its V-gene family, and reads lacking a unique V-gene family were excluded. A later analysis removed 450 to 600 highly shared, low-generation-probability nucleotide sequences to deal with suspected cross-contamination and a sequencing artifact. In a later analysis, a clonal expansion index was calculated for each public chain from normalized within-repertoire ranks of inferred template counts. In a later analysis, generation probabilities were computed with a VDJ recombination model fitted to out-of-frame rearrangements, and the resulting probabilities were checked against IGoR. Hypergeometric tests were used in a later analysis to score TCR-TCR, TCR-HLA and TCR-CMV co-occurrence, with a repertoire-size bias correction applied to the TCR pairs. In a later analysis, false discovery rates were estimated by permuting HLA or CMV assignments 20 times. In a later analysis, co-occurring TCRs were grouped using DBSCAN, with TCRdist sequence similarity added in when clustering inside HLA-allele-positive subsets. Co-occurrence clustering excluded repertoires with fewer than 30,000 or more than 120,000 public chains, plus five with anomalous nucleotide sharing. Here the immuneACCESS table is served through TCRdb, limited to in-frame sequences with V and J called. Missing clones are a known gap in these copies; in checked studies unresolved V genes cover under half, and the rest lacks a known reason. D and trimming were read from the DNA, whereas the V and J calls and clone size are those reported in that table. In all, the sample holds approximately 110,000 clones, and around 82% of those were seen once. Around 4% of the sample lies in the top ten.

The study at large found these results: In vitro tests confirmed that a few of the cytomegalovirus-associated TCR beta chains recognize cytomegalovirus antigens. The earlier analysis of 450 to 700 of the donors excluded around 17 rarely observed V segments, including chromosome 9 orphons, because counts were too low. When HLA alleles, especially DR and DQ, strongly co-occurred, TCR associations were difficult to assign to individual alleles. Only TCR beta chains were sequenced in this cohort, and the absence of alpha or paired-chain data limited detectable features. According to a later analysis, most CMV-associated TCR beta chains appeared to be HLA-restricted, and the HLA associations seemed to be driven largely by CMV exposure. Correlated functional status among segregating V segments might reflect linkage disequilibrium, but an unknown experimental factor could not be ruled out. Compared with the roughly 700-donor mean, donors in an Asian-associated ancestry cluster had fewer N-insertions in productive TCRs, according to a later genetic analysis. The authors suggested that the approach could potentially be generalized to other disease states and immunological phenotypes. In both the original and validation cohorts, the classifier was reported to diagnose cytomegalovirus status with high specificity and sensitivity. A later analysis associated some 17,000 TCR beta sequences with specific HLA alleles at a false discovery rate of 0.05. Presence/absence analyses assumed roughly uniform sequencing depth across donors, an assumption that may not hold. A cluster of highly shared sequence variants was judged likely to be a technical artifact of the sequencing pipeline. CMV serostatus was the only immune exposure information available for the cohort. Some IMGT-functional V segments, including TRBV6-2 and TRBV6-3, could not be distinguished by the 87-base-pair reads and were therefore excluded. The study gave a list of roughly 150 TCR beta chains associated with cytomegalovirus. Because HLA typing was missing for some donors at each locus, association tests included only the typed subset. In a later genetic analysis, a missense DCLRE1C variant was associated with V-gene and J-gene trimming of TCR beta chains, and the association was replicated in an independent cohort. According to a later analysis, parvovirus B19, influenza, CMV and Epstein-Barr virus appeared linked to several top co-occurrence clusters. A further reported finding was that TCR beta sequences accurately predicted the HLA-A and HLA-B alleles for most subjects in the first cohort. While some public TCRs were present in many individuals, most TCR sequences turned up only very rarely across donors. In a later analysis, the rate of TCR association differed among HLA loci, with DRB1 alleles having the most associated TCRs and HLA-C alleles having the fewest. In an earlier analysis of 587 of the donors, most TCR beta V segments appeared in productive rearrangements about 87% or about 30% of the time, broadly matching IMGT annotations. In a later analysis, HLA-associated TCR beta chains showed more clonal expansion and lower generation probabilities than non-associated chains that were equally common.

The CDR3 numbers 16 residues from cysteine through phenylalanine. Solely the CDR3 DNA is kept, with 48 bases framed from the first base. Trimming leaves V shorter by 4 bases and J shorter by 0 bases, with the junction holding 4 bases beyond the gene matches. CDR1 SGHTS and CDR2 YDEGEE are derived from the germline V gene. This receptor was obtained from a man between 40 and 49 years old in good health and CMV-seronegative. Recombination linked TRBV5-8 to TRBJ2-2; a stretch of 9 junction bases matches TRBD2. Sequenced sample: PBMCs. The nucleotide sequence reads TGTGCCAGCAGCCCCCGACTAGCGGCGAACACCGGGGAGCTGTTTTTT. Protein translation: CASSPRLAANTGELFF.